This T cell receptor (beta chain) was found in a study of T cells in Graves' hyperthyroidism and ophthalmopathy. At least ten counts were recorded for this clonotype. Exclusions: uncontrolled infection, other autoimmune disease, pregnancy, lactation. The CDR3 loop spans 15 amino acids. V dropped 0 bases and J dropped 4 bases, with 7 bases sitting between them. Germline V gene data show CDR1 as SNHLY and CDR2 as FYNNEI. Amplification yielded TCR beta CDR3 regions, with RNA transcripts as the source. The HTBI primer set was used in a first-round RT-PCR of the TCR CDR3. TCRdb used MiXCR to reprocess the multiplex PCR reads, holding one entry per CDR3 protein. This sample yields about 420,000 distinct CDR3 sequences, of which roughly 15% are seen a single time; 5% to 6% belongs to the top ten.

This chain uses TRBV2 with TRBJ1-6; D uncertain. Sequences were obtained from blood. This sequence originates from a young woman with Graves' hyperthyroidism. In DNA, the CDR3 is TGTGCCAGCAGTGAAGCGCAGTCATATAATTCACCCCTCCACTTT. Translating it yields CASSEAQSYNSPLHF.